This T cell receptor (beta chain) comes out of a study of T-cell memory formation after mild COVID-19. Study-wide findings and caveats: From day 15 to 85, contracting clones were balanced between CD4 and CD8, whereas later expanders leaned toward CD4+. Memory cells collected pre-infection included some clones that later responded, suggesting cross-reactive memory joined.

This clonotype was observed a few times. Its matching antigen is unknown. TCRdb processed the 5' RACE reads anew with MiXCR; each CDR3 protein has one entry. The sample consists of about 350,000 distinct CDR3 sequences, 12% to 15% of them appearing once. The sequence was collected from a man younger than 35 who had mild COVID-19 (a few samples of this study predate the infection). Cell type and time point are not known. What was sequenced was PBMCs or a T cell subset sorted from them (not recorded which).

CDR3: CASSLGPPGAGNTIYF. The CDR3 nucleotides read TGTGCCAGCAGCTTAGGTCCCCCGGGAGCTGGAAACACCATATATTTT. The chain has TRBV11-2 and TRBJ1-3; D is undetermined. The CDR3 has 16 residues. Looked up from germline, CDR1 is SGHAT and CDR2 is FQNNGV. Trimming pared 1 base from V and 2 bases from J, leaving 12 bases between.